This TCR beta chain comes out of a study of T-cell reconstitution after alpha-beta-depleted transplantation in children. As it was prepared, the TCRbeta library received unique molecular identifiers. TCRdb passed the PCR reads through MiXCR, listing each CDR3 protein once. The sample contains some 640,000 distinct CDR3 sequences, around 16% of which appear only once. This clonotype occurred many times. The CDR3 has 17 amino acids. The germline CDR1 and CDR2 sequences are SGHKS and YYEKEE (reference sequence). V lost 1 base, J lost 6 bases, and 15 bases stayed unmatched. The specimen was PBMCs from the stem cell graft donor, collected from the stem cell graft. This TCR was recovered from a human donor who donated a stem cell graft to a child with acute myeloid leukemia. The rearrangement joins TRBV5-5 to TRBJ1-2; 7 bases are a match to TRBD1. The chain's CDR3 is CASSLREVTDRVHGYTF. CDR3 sequence (DNA): TGTGCCAGCAGCTTGAGGGAAGTCACCGACAGGGTACATGGCTACACCTTC.